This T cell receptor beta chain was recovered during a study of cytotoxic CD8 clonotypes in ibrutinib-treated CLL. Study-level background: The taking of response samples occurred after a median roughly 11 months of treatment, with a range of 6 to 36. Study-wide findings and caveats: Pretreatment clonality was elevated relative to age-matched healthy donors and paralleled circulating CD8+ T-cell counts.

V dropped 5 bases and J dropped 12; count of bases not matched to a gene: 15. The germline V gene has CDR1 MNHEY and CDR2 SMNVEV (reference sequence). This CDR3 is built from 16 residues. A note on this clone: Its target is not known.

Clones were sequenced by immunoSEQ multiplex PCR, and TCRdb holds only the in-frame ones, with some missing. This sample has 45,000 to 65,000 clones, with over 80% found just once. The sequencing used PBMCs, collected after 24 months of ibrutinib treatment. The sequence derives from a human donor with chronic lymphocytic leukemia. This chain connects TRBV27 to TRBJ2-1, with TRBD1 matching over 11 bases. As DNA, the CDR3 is TGTGCCAGCAGTGGTTATAAGGGACAGGGGGTTCACGGGCAGTTCTTC. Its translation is CASSGYKGQGVHGQFF.